This TCR beta chain is drawn from a study of CD8+ T cells in alopecia areata. About the study: Twice daily, treated patients received 5 to 10 mg of oral tofacitinib.

RNA was isolated and reverse transcribed to cDNA, the sequencing template. TCRdb keeps only in-frame clones here, not all; method: immunoSEQ multiplex PCR. This table holds 150,000 or so clones, approximately 50% found once. Regarding the study as a whole: Normal scalp showed lower clonality than lesional scalp, especially alopecia totalis/universalis.

It was from alopecia areata patients that lesional scalp punch biopsies and peripheral blood were collected. Germline V gives CDR1 SGHNT, CDR2 YENEEA. V was pared by 5 bases and J by 7 bases, with 8 bases of the junction left unmatched. The CDR3 is made up of 15 amino acids. As for this clone: The antigen is not known.

The chain couples TRBV11-3 to TRBJ2-1; 10 bases agree with TRBD1. This clonotype was obtained from a human donor with alopecia areata. Sequencing used CD4+ T cells sorted from blood. The chain's CDR3 is CASSHRDRGGNEQFF. The CDR3 nucleotides are TGTGCCAGCAGCCATCGGGACAGGGGTGGAAATGAGCAGTTCTTC.